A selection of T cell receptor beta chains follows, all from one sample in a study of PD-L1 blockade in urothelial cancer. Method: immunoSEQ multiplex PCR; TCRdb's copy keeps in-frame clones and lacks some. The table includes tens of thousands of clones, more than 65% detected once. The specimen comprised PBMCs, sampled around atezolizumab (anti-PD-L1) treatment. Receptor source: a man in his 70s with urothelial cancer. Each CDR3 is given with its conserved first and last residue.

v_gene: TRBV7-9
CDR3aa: CASSTSYEQYF

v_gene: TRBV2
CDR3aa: CASSAAGQATDTQYF

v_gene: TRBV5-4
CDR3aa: CASRKGLGQETQYF

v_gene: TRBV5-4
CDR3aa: CASSLAGTSGSYEQFF

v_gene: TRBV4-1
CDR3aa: CASSQGQGAYYGYTF

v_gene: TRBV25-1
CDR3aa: CASSESWGQTNSPLHF

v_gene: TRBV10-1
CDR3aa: CASRVDSGNTIYF

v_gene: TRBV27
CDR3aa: CASSVRFGYGYTF

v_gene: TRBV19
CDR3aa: CASSNFQGLLGKNTEAFF

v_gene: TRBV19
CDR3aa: CASSIGDSQGMSNGYTF

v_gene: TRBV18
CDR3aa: CASSPDGTGKETQYF

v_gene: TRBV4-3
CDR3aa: CASSQEGAKGETQYF

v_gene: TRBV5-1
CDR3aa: CASSLDGGSGNTIYF

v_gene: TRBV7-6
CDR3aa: CASSSTSGTSRVHEQFF

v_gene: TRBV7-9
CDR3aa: CASSPGDWNEKLFF

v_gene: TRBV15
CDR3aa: CATSRGGSHEQFF

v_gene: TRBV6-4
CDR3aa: CASSVEGNTGELFF

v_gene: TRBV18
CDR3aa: CASSDRRTGDGYGYTF

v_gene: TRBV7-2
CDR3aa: CASSRGTGPYNEQFF

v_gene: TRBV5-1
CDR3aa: CASSPRLGRGGNEQFF

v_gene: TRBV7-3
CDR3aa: CASSFGSRGGTQYF

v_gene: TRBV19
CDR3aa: CASSIPRGSSYGYTF

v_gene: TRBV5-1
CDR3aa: CASSGGQGDTGELFF

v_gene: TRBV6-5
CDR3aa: CASSYRAGSYNEQFF

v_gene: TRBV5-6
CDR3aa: CASSLGTSNTEAFF

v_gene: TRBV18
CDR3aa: CASSPPEIETQYF

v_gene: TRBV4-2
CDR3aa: CASSQEPTNNQPQHF

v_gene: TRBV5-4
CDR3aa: CASSLGTAYGYTF

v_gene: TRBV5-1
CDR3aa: CASSSWTGGQGYTF

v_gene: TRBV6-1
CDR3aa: CASSYRTGNQPQHF

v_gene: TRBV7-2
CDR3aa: CASSLGAYRSANYGYTF

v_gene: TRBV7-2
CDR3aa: CASSLYLGGQNTGELFF

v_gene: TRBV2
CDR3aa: CASKGGSGTEQETQYF

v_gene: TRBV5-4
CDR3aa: CASSFPGADTQYF

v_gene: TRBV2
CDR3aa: CASSEIGNEQFF

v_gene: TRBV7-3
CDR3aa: CASSPGQGETQYF

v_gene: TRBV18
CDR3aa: CASSPNLFAAGDRGTEAFF

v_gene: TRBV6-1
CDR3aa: CASSVGTGGIVGTEAFF

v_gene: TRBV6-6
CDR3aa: CASSTSYTGSPDTQYF

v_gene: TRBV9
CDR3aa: CASSAGALARYNEQFF

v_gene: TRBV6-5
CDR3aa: CASSYSNRHSQETQYF

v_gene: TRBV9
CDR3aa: CASSVDVGRGETQYF

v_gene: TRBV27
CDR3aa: CASRHILAGAHEQYF

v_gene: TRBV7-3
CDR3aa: CASSPWGLSQNTQYF

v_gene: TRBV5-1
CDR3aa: CASSLEAGARYGYTF

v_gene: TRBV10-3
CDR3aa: CAISEIGGTGAFPNTEAFF

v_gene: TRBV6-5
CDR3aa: CASRGPGANTEAFF